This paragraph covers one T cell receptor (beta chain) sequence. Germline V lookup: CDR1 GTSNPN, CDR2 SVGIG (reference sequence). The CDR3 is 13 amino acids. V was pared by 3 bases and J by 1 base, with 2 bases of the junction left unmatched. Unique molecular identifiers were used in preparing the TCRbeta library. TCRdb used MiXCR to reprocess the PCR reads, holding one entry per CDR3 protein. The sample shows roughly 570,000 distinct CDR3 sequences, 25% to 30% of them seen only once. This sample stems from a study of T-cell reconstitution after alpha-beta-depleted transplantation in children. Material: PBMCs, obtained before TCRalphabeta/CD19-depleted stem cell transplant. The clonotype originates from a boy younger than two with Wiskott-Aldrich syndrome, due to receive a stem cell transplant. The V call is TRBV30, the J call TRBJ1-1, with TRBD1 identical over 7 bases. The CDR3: CAWRNRGNTEAFF. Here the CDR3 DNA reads TGTGCCTGGAGAAACAGGGGGAACACTGAAGCTTTCTTT.